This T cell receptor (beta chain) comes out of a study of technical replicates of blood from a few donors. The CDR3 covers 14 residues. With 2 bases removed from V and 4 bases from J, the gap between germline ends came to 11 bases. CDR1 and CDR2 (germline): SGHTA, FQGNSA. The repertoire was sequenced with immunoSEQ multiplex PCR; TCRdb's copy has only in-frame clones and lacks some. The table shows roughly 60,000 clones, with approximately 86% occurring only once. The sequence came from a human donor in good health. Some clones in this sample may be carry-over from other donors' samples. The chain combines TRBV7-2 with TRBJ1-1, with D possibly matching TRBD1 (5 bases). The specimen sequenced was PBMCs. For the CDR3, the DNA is TGTGCCAGCAGCTTAAACCAGGGATTCACTGAAGCTTTCTTT. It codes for CASSLNQGFTEAFF.